This TCR beta chain originates from a study of cytomegalovirus exposure and HLA in healthy donors. The germline CDR1 and CDR2 sequences are MNHGY and SAAAGT. This CDR3 has 17 amino acids. V was trimmed by 7 bases and J by 0 bases, leaving 19 bases between them. Regarding this clone: Its antigen is not known.

Study observations and caveats: Rarity held for most TCR sequences, but there were some public TCRs that occurred in many donors. An analysis done earlier found most TCR beta V segments productive about 90% or about 30% of the time. In a later analysis, TCR beta V- and J-gene trimming showed a link to a missense DCLRE1C variant. Accounts indicate the classifier identified cytomegalovirus status with strong specificity and sensitivity.

Primers: 60 Vbeta forward and 13 Jbeta reverse. TCRdb's table, derived via immunoSEQ multiplex PCR, lists solely in-frame clones and lacks some. This repertoire shows hundreds of thousands of clones, 72% found once; its top ten account for under 2.5%. The chain joins TRBV6-8 to TRBJ2-4; D perhaps matches TRBD1 (5 bases). This receptor was obtained from a female donor in good health and CMV-seronegative. Sequencing was performed on PBMCs. CDR3 amino acids: CASKFSTDSLAKNIQYF. Written as DNA, the CDR3 is TGTGCCAGCAAGTTTTCGACCGACAGTCTAGCCAAAAACATTCAGTACTTC.